The rows below give T cell receptor beta chains drawn from one sample of a study of cytomegalovirus exposure and HLA in healthy donors. The assay was immunoSEQ multiplex PCR, and TCRdb's table has in-frame clones only and misses some. The sample's table shows roughly 42,000 clones. Sequencing was performed on PBMCs. All receptors come from a man aged 25-40 years in good health and CMV-seronegative. Each CDR3 is given with its conserved first and last residue. Fields, in order: V gene, D gene, CDR3 length, J gene, CDR3 DNA, CDR3 protein. The D gene is left open where the match is weak.

TRBV5-4	.	17	TRBJ1-2	TGTGCCAGCAGCTTGGCTTTGGGAAGTCAGGGGAACTATGGCTACACCTTC	CASSLALGSQGNYGYTF
TRBV6-5	.	15	TRBJ1-4	TGTGCCAGCAGAAGACGGAGGGGTATCGATGAAAAACTGTTTTTT	CASRRRRGIDEKLFF
TRBV2	.	12	TRBJ1-2	TGTGCCAGCAGACTGGGGGGGAGTGGCTACACCTTC	CASRLGGSGYTF
TRBV6-1	.	12	TRBJ2-7	TGTGCCAGCAGCCTAGCGTCCCACGAGCAGTACTTC	CASSLASHEQYF
TRBV9	TRBD1	15	TRBJ1-4	TGTGCCAGCAGCCCCCCGGGACAGGGTGGTGAAAAACTGTTTTTT	CASSPPGQGGEKLFF
TRBV18	TRBD2	14	TRBJ2-5	TGTGCCAGCTCACCACTCGCGGGAGGAGAGACCCAGTACTTC	CASSPLAGGETQYF
TRBV5-1	.	15	TRBJ1-3	TGCGCCAGCAGCTTCGGACTGAACTCTGGAAACACCATATATTTT	CASSFGLNSGNTIYF
TRBV28	.	13	TRBJ2-2	TGTGCCAGCGGGCTAGCAGACACCGGGGAGCTGTTTTTT	CASGLADTGELFF
TRBV15	TRBD2	15	TRBJ2-1	TGTGCCACCGCAAGTTTAGCGGGAGCCTACAATGAGCAGTTCTTC	CATASLAGAYNEQFF
TRBV5-4	TRBD1	15	TRBJ1-2	TGTGCCAGCAACAGGGGACCAGACAGTAACTATGGCTACACCTTC	CASNRGPDSNYGYTF
TRBV25-1	TRBD1	16	TRBJ1-2	TGTGCCAGCAGTGATCTTTCCCTGGGACAGGACTATGGCTACACCTTC	CASSDLSLGQDYGYTF
TRBV9	.	18	TRBJ2-5	TGTGCCAGCAGCCCCGATGATCCATGGGGGGAGGCGGGGGAGACCCAGTACTTC	CASSPDDPWGEAGETQYF
TRBV6-4	.	13	TRBJ1-1	TGTGCCAGCAGTGAAGGGGCGAACACTGAAGCTTTCTTT	CASSEGANTEAFF
TRBV4-1	TRBD1	16	TRBJ1-5	TGCGCCAGCAGCCAAGCAGGACAGGGTGTCAATCAGCCCCAGCATTTT	CASSQAGQGVNQPQHF
TRBV6-5	TRBD1	15	TRBJ2-3	TGTGCCAGCAGTTACTCGGGACAGGGCACAGATACGCAGTATTTT	CASSYSGQGTDTQYF
TRBV7-9	TRBD1	15	TRBJ2-2	TGTGCCAGCAGCTACACCGGGACAGGGGACGGGGAGCTGTTTTTT	CASSYTGTGDGELFF
TRBV18	TRBD2	15	TRBJ2-2	TGTGCCAGCTCACCAGCTAGCGGTAACACCGGGGAGCTGTTTTTT	CASSPASGNTGELFF
TRBV18	TRBD1	15	TRBJ1-1	TGTGCCAGTTCCGGACTACAGGGGACGAACACTGAAGCTTTCTTT	CASSGLQGTNTEAFF
TRBV4-2	.	16	TRBJ2-6	TGTGCCAGCAGCCAAGATGGAACAGGGTCCTTCAACGTCCTGACTTTC	CASSQDGTGSFNVLTF
TRBV14	.	14	TRBJ1-6	TGTGCCAGCAGCCAAGGACGGGAATATTCACCCCTCCACTTT	CASSQGREYSPLHF
TRBV5-1	TRBD2	15	TRBJ2-7	TGCGCCAGCAGCTTGGCCGGGACTAGCGCCTACGAGCAGTACTTC	CASSLAGTSAYEQYF
TRBV29-1	TRBD2	13	TRBJ2-1	TGCAGCGTTGTACTAGCGGACGACAATGAGCAGTTCTTC	CSVVLADDNEQFF
TRBV7-9	TRBD1	17	TRBJ2-7	TGTGCCAGCAGCTTAGTCGTAGGACAGGGCCGCTCCTACGAGCAGTACTTC	CASSLVVGQGRSYEQYF
TRBV6-5	TRBD1	14	TRBJ1-2	TGTGCCAGCAGTACACTAGACAGGGGGGATGGCTACACCTTC	CASSTLDRGDGYTF
TRBV7-9	TRBD2	16	TRBJ2-2	TGTGCCAGCAGCCGGACTAGCGGGAGAGGGACCGGGGAGCTGTTTTTT	CASSRTSGRGTGELFF
TRBV10-2	.	14	TRBJ1-1	TGCGCCAGCAGTGAGTCGGGGGGGAGCACTGAAGCTTTCTTT	CASSESGGSTEAFF
TRBV4-3	.	13	TRBJ1-1	TGCGCCAGCAGCCAAGAGGGGGGGACTGAAGCTTTCTTT	CASSQEGGTEAFF
TRBV4-2	.	19	TRBJ1-5	TGTGCCAGCAGCCGATCCGGGTCCCACTCCGGTCTTAGCAATCAGCCCCAGCATTTT	CASSRSGSHSGLSNQPQHF
TRBV7-9	.	16	TRBJ2-2	TGTGCCAGCAGCTTAGGGAGCACAGGTGACACCGGGGAGCTGTTTTTT	CASSLGSTGDTGELFF
TRBV30	TRBD2	14	TRBJ2-3	TGTGCCTGGAGTGGAGGACTAGCGGGAGATACGCAGTATTTT	CAWSGGLAGDTQYF
TRBV18	TRBD1	14	TRBJ2-7	TGTGCCAGCTCACCGGACAGGGAGTCAGGCGAGCAGTACTTC	CASSPDRESGEQYF
TRBV27	.	13	TRBJ1-2	TGTGCCAGCGGCGGTGGATATAACTATGGCTACACCTTC	CASGGGYNYGYTF
TRBV6-1	.	13	TRBJ1-4	TGTGCCACCCCGGGAGGAACTAATGAAAAACTGTTTTTT	CATPGGTNEKLFF
TRBV9	.	14	TRBJ2-7	TGTGCCAGCAGCGTAGCGGAGAGCGCCTACGAGCAGTACTTC	CASSVAESAYEQYF
TRBV5-1	.	14	TRBJ1-1	TGCGCCAGCAGCTTGGACACCCCGGGGACTGAAGCTTTCTTT	CASSLDTPGTEAFF
TRBV6-5	.	14	TRBJ2-1	TGTGCCAGCAGTTCCACGGAGGGCAACAATGAGCAGTTCTTC	CASSSTEGNNEQFF
TRBV10-2	.	15	TRBJ2-1	TGCGCCAGCAGTGAGGCGCGGTACTCCTACAATGAGCAGTTCTTC	CASSEARYSYNEQFF
TRBV7-8	TRBD2	16	TRBJ2-5	TGTGCCAGCAGCTTAGAAGTAGCGGGAGGTGGAGAGACCCAGTACTTC	CASSLEVAGGGETQYF
TRBV11-2	.	13	TRBJ2-7	TGTGCCAGCAGCTTAGCGGAGACCTACGAGCAGTACTTC	CASSLAETYEQYF